These 13 T cell receptor beta chains were all obtained from the same sample, sequenced in a study of T cell responses to AZD1222 COVID-19 vaccine. The protocol was immunoSEQ multiplex PCR, while the TCRdb copy is restricted to in-frame clones and leaves out a portion. This repertoire shows under 110,000 clones, about 90% found once; its top ten account for about 15%. The sample consisted of peripheral blood, taken on day 0 of AZD1222 vaccination. These receptors were collected from an adult in good health.

In its sample, this clone was seen once. The chain employs TRBV5-1 and TRBJ1-3, with D unclear. Trimming left V 1 base short and J 4 bases short, with 9 bases between. Germline-derived CDR1 and CDR2 are SGHRS and YFSETQ. The CDR3 runs to 14 residues. The CDR3 bases are TGCGCCAGCAGCTTGCCCAGCTCAGGAAACACCATATATTTT. Residues: CASSLPSSGNTIYF.

The V and J genes are TRBV30 and TRBJ1-6; D ambiguous. The CDR3 consists of 15 residues. Deletions cut 2 bases from V and 6 bases from J, with 14 bases between. The germline V gene has CDR1 GTSNPN and CDR2 SVGIG (reference sequence). The CDR3 region has the DNA TGTGCCTGGAGTTCGCTGGGGAGCGGTAATTCACCCCTCCACTTT. Its protein is CAWSSLGSGNSPLHF.

The chain combines TRBV6-5 with TRBJ1-4, with D possibly matching TRBD1 (6 bases). The CDR3 spans 16 residues. V lost 4 bases to trimming and J lost 5 bases, with 17 bases between them. CDR1 and CDR2 (germline): MNHEY, SVGAGI. CDR3 region: CASSWIFGTSNEKLFF. The CDR3 bases are TGTGCCAGCAGTTGGATATTCGGGACATCGAATGAAAAACTGTTTTTT.

The chain is built from TRBV7-8 and TRBJ1-5; the D is unclear. With 5 bases removed from V and 0 bases from J, the gap between germline ends came to 11 bases. The CDR3 covers 15 residues. Germline assignment: CDR1 SGHVS and CDR2 FQNEAQ. The CDR3 bases are TGTGCCAGCAGCCCCGGACGGACTAGCAATCAGCCCCAGCATTTT. It yields the protein CASSPGRTSNQPQHF. Combining the CDR3 with reference TRBV7-8 and TRBJ1-5 gives the whole variable domain GAGVSQSPRYKVAKRGQDVALRCDPISGHVSLFWYQQALGQGPEFLTYFQNEAQLDKSGLPSDRFFAERPEGSVSTLKIQRTQQEDSAVYLCASSPGRTSNQPQHFGDGTRLSIL.

The rearrangement joins TRBV11-2 to TRBJ2-7; D unclear. The CDR3 length is 12 residues. The V gene lost 4 bases and the J gene lost 7 bases, with 11 bases spanning the gap. CDR1 is SGHAT and CDR2 is FQNNGV in the germline V gene. CDR3 coding DNA: TGTGCCAGCAGCTCGCTAGGTCCGGAGCAGTACTTC. This sequence encodes CASSSLGPEQYF.

The rearrangement links TRBV27 to TRBJ2-2; 11 bases line up with TRBD1. Per germline, CDR1 MNHEY and CDR2 SMNVEV (reference sequence). The CDR3 spans 13 residues. After removal of 10 bases from V and 7 bases from J, the junction contained 5 bases not matched to a gene. The DNA of the CDR3 is TGTGCCACAGGACAGGGGGCGTTCGGGGAGCTGTTTTTT. This sequence encodes CATGQGAFGELFF.

The chain uses TRBV5-4 and TRBJ2-7; a weak D match, TRBD1 (6 bases). The CDR3 is 14 amino acids. Germline loops: CDR1 SGHNT, CDR2 YYREEE (reference sequence). V was clipped by 3 bases and J by 4 bases, with 14 bases between them. In DNA form, the CDR3 reads TGTGCCAGCAGCTCCAGGGGTTTGCCTTACGAGCAGTACTTC. This sequence encodes CASSSRGLPYEQYF.

Only one count was recorded for this clone. V and J are TRBV10-2 and TRBJ1-1, with unresolved D. Germline CDR1 WSHSY, CDR2 SAAADI. The V and J ends lost 8 bases and 4 bases respectively, with 8 bases between them. The CDR3 is 11 residues long. The CDR3 DNA sequence: TGCGCCAGCTCCCACGGCACTGAAGCTTTCTTT. Residues: CASSHGTEAFF.

The chain combines TRBV11-3 with TRBJ2-7; unclear D gene. The V end was cut by 5 bases, the J end by 6 bases, with 11 bases between. CDR1 SGHNT and CDR2 YENEEA come from the germline V gene. There are 12 residues in the CDR3. For the CDR3, the DNA is TGTGCCAGCAGCCCCCAGATCGGCGAGCAGTACTTC. It is translated as CASSPQIGEQYF.

DNA of the CDR3: TGTGCCAGCAGTTACGCGGGGAATGCTGGAAACACCATATATTTT. Residues: CASSYAGNAGNTIYF. The chain recombines TRBV6-6 with TRBJ1-3; no clear D gene. CDR1 is MNHNY and CDR2 is SVGAGI in the germline V gene (reference sequence). The CDR3 runs to 15 residues. V was trimmed by 2 bases and J by 2 bases, leaving 10 bases between them.

The rearrangement links TRBV20-1 to TRBJ2-3; D unclear. CDR3 length equals 14 residues. The germline V gene encodes CDR1 DFQATT and CDR2 SNEGSKA (reference sequence). Trimming cost V 3 bases and J 2 bases, with 12 bases left between them. This CDR3 is CSASNLGSTDTQYF. The CDR3 DNA follows: TGCAGTGCTAGTAATCTCGGCTCCACAGATACGCAGTATTTT.

This clone was observed a handful of times. This chain uses TRBV6-5 with TRBJ1-3; TRBD1 might be the D (6 bases). CDR1 is MNHEY and CDR2 is SVGAGI in the germline V gene. CDR3 length: 16 residues. V lost 2 bases and J lost 0, with 11 bases in between. CDR3 nucleotides: TGTGCCAGCAGTTACGATGGGGGCCACTCTGGAAACACCATATATTTT. It translates to CASSYDGGHSGNTIYF.

This sequence joins TRBV29-1 and TRBJ1-3; D gene unclear. The CDR3 covers 12 residues. The V and J ends lost 6 bases and 0 bases respectively, with 6 bases between them. Germline V lookup: CDR1 SQVTM, CDR2 ANQGSEA. Written as DNA, the CDR3 is TGCAGCGTCGGTGACTCTGGAAACACCATATATTTT. This sequence encodes CSVGDSGNTIYF.